This note documents a single T cell receptor beta chain sequence. Its antigen is undetermined. The CDR3 is 15 residues long. Trimming removed 0 bases at V and 4 bases at J, with 10 bases between. Germline V gene data show CDR1 as SGHNT and CDR2 as YYREEE (reference sequence). The sample is drawn from a study of cytomegalovirus exposure and HLA in healthy donors. PCR involved 60 Vbeta and 13 Jbeta primers. TCRdb's copy holds only in-frame clones and misses some; the assay was immunoSEQ multiplex PCR. This table lists some 110,000 clones. Broader study findings: The authors listed approximately 150 TCR beta chains as cytomegalovirus-associated. The likely origin of a cluster of highly shared sequence variants was a sequencing artifact. Association of a missense DCLRE1C variant with TCR beta V- and J-gene trimming was reported in a later analysis.

The chain employs TRBV5-4 and TRBJ2-2; tentatively, D is TRBD1 (5 bases). The TCR comes from a man aged 35 to 55 in good health and CMV-seronegative. The specimen was PBMCs. The CDR3 DNA reads as TGTGCCAGCAGCTTGGCCAAGCAGGGCACCGGGGAGCTGTTTTTT. This sequence encodes CASSLAKQGTGELFF.